This passage covers 20 T cell receptor beta chains from one sample sequenced in a study of T cell clones after liver transplantation. Sequencing was performed with immunoSEQ multiplex PCR; in TCRdb, only in-frame clones are kept and a portion is missing. The table has 5,000 to 6,500 clones, approximately 80% seen once. The sequenced sample was CD8+ T cells from blood, obtained around 45 months after liver transplant. These receptors were taken from a human patient who received a liver transplant. The graft donor may have contributed some T cells.

This sequence joins TRBV14 and TRBJ2-7; no clear D gene. Per germline, CDR1 SGHDN and CDR2 FVKESK. V was shortened by 6 bases and J by 2 bases, with 11 bases between the two germline ends. There are 13 residues in the CDR3. The CDR3 loop is CASSPLPAYEQYF. Here the CDR3 DNA reads TGTGCCAGCAGTCCTCTTCCGGCCTACGAGCAGTACTTC. Looking up the rest from reference TRBV14 and TRBJ2-7 gives the full variable domain: EAGVTQFPSHSVIEKGQTVTLRCDPISGHDNLYWYRRVMGKEIKFLLHFVKESKQDESGMPNNRFLAERTGGTYSTLKVQPAELEDSGVYFCASSPLPAYEQYFGPGTRLTVT.

The chain employs TRBV5-1 and TRBJ1-1, with a weak D call TRBD1 (5 bases). This CDR3 is 14 amino acids long. V lost 3 bases and J 4 bases, leaving 13 bases between the germline ends. Germline CDR1 reads SGHRS; CDR2 reads YFSETQ. CDR3 coding DNA: TGCGCCAGCAGCTCGGGACGGAGCATCACTGAAGCTTTCTTT. This sequence encodes CASSSGRSITEAFF.

The V call is TRBV9, the J call TRBJ2-5; perhaps TRBD1 as D (5 bases). This CDR3 spans 15 amino acids. V dropped 4 bases and J dropped 2 bases, with 15 bases sitting between them. CDR1 and CDR2 (germline): SGDLS, YYNGEE. Here the CDR3 reads CASSIDSVGQETQYF. The CDR3 DNA is TGTGCCAGCAGCATCGACAGCGTTGGGCAAGAGACCCAGTACTTC.

The CDR3 region is CASIVGQGASYEQYF. The CDR3 nucleotides read TGTGCCAGCATTGTAGGACAGGGGGCTTCCTACGAGCAGTACTTC. The rearrangement joins TRBV6-1 to TRBJ2-7; TRBD1 agrees at 11 bases. Germline V gives CDR1 MNHNS, CDR2 SASEGT. There are 15 residues in the CDR3. J was trimmed by 1 base and V by 7 bases; bases with no gene match: 6.

The gene calls are TRBV4-2 and TRBJ1-1; D possibly corresponds to TRBD1 (5 bases). The CDR3 has 15 amino acids. From germline, CDR1 is LGHNA and CDR2 YNFKEQ. Trimming stripped 0 bases from V and 1 base from J, with 9 bases between. CDR3 protein: CASSQDMGGNTEAFF. CDR3 nucleotides: TGTGCCAGCAGCCAAGATATGGGGGGGAACACTGAAGCTTTCTTT.

The chain carries TRBV5-1 and TRBJ2-1; D is uncertain. Germline CDR1 is SGHRS and CDR2 is YFSETQ. V lost 0 bases and J lost 5, with 6 bases in between. This CDR3 contains 13 residues. The DNA of the CDR3 is TGCGCCAGCAGCTTGGTCAGCAACAATGAGCAGTTCTTC. Amino acid sequence: CASSLVSNNEQFF.

V is TRBV28 and J is TRBJ2-7; 7 bases line up with TRBD1. Trimming cost V 4 bases and J 6 bases; bases outside gene matches: 9. The CDR3 sequence is 14 residues long. CDR1 is MDHEN, CDR2 SYDVKM, per germline. The CDR3 loop is CASSYRTGFAEQYF. The CDR3 DNA sequence: TGTGCCAGCAGTTATAGGACAGGTTTCGCCGAGCAGTACTTC.

J is TRBJ2-7 and V is TRBV19; D not resolved. The CDR3 runs 15 residues. Germline V lookup: CDR1 LNHDA, CDR2 SQIVND (reference sequence). Trimming stripped 4 bases from V and 5 bases from J, with 18 bases between. The CDR3 bases are TGTGCCAGTAGTACGTTGGGCAGTCCCCTAGACGAGCAGTACTTC. Its translation is CASSTLGSPLDEQYF. Using reference TRBV19 and TRBJ2-7 for the parts outside the CDR3, the full variable domain is DGGITQSPKYLFRKEGQNVTLSCEQNLNHDAMYWYRQDPGQGLRLIYYSQIVNDFQKGDIAEGYSVSREKKESFPLTVTSAQKNPTAFYLCASSTLGSPLDEQYFGPGTRLTVT.

By share, this clone ranks as large. V is TRBV28 and J is TRBJ2-7; perhaps D is TRBD1 or TRBD2 (5 bases each). Per germline, CDR1 MDHEN and CDR2 SYDVKM. This CDR3 comprises 15 residues. Trimming took off 3 bases at V and 7 bases at J, with 19 bases between the two ends. The CDR3: CASSLARDPRGEQYF. The CDR3 nucleotides read TGTGCCAGCAGTTTGGCTCGGGACCCCCGAGGGGAGCAGTACTTC.

V is TRBV5-4 and J is TRBJ1-1, with a possible D match to TRBD1 (6 bases). The CDR3 contains 14 residues. Germline assignment: CDR1 SGHNT and CDR2 YYREEE (reference sequence). The germline V and J ends were trimmed by 5 bases and 0 bases, with 11 bases remaining between them. The CDR3 here is CASSYRDMNTEAFF. DNA for the CDR3: TGTGCCAGCAGTTACAGGGACATGAACACTGAAGCTTTCTTT.

The CDR3 loop is CASSLNLGTGGNYEQYF. The CDR3 nucleotides are TGTGCCAGCAGTTTAAACCTAGGCACAGGGGGTAACTACGAGCAGTACTTC. This sequence joins TRBV28 and TRBJ2-7; 8 bases map to TRBD1. The CDR3 extends over 17 amino acids. V shed 2 bases and J 3 bases; nucleotides not matched to a gene: 12. The germline V gene encodes CDR1 MDHEN and CDR2 SYDVKM.

CDR3 sequence: CASSRGGTYNEQFF. The CDR3 DNA follows: TGTGCCAGCAGCCGAGGGGGAACTTACAATGAGCAGTTCTTC. The rearrangement uses TRBV11-3 and TRBJ2-1; the D gene is possibly TRBD1 (6 bases). The CDR3 loop spans 14 amino acids. Looked up from germline, CDR1 is SGHNT and CDR2 is YENEEA. The V and J ends lost 5 bases and 4 bases respectively, with 12 bases between them.

This chain links TRBV19 with TRBJ2-7, with D tentatively TRBD1 (6 bases). V was cut by 1 base and J by 5 bases, with 9 bases left in between. Germline V gene sequence: CDR1 LNHDA, CDR2 SQIVND (reference sequence). CDR3 length equals 13 residues. The CDR3 loop is CASSIADSNEQYF. DNA for the CDR3: TGTGCCAGTAGTATAGCGGACAGTAACGAGCAGTACTTC.

The V call is TRBV6-1, the J call TRBJ1-5, with D perhaps TRBD1 (5 bases). Trimming shortened V by 1 base and J by 3 bases, and 13 bases separated the two germline ends. Germline V gene data show CDR1 as MNHNS and CDR2 as SASEGT. This CDR3 is 16 amino acids long. The CDR3 DNA reads as TGTGCCAGCAGTGAAGGCGGCCCGGGGCTCAATCAGCCCCAGCATTTT. It yields the protein CASSEGGPGLNQPQHF.

This rearrangement joins TRBV7-9 to TRBJ2-3; the match to TRBD1 covers 10 bases. CDR1 and CDR2 (germline): SEHNR, FQNEAQ (reference sequence). The CDR3 length is 15 residues. The trim removed 1 base at V and 5 bases at J, leaving 3 bases unmatched. CDR3 sequence: CASSLGQGALDTQYF. The DNA for the CDR3 is TGTGCCAGCAGCTTAGGACAGGGGGCCCTAGATACGCAGTATTTT.

Here the CDR3 DNA reads TGTGCCAGCAGTTACTCGAGTCCGAATGAGCAGTTCTTC. Translating it yields CASSYSSPNEQFF. This chain joins TRBV6-5 and TRBJ2-1; no firm D call. CDR3 length equals 13 residues. In germline, CDR1 is MNHEY, CDR2 SVGAGI. Trimming cost V 0 bases and J 7 bases, with 7 bases left between them.

The chain links TRBV15 to TRBJ2-7; the D call may be TRBD1 or TRBD2 (5 bases each). The CDR3 has 15 amino acids. Germline V gene sequence: CDR1 LNHNV, CDR2 YYDKDF (reference sequence). The V and J ends lost 5 bases and 4 bases respectively, with 18 bases between them. CDR3: CATSAMPGTLYEQYF. CDR3 nucleotides: TGTGCCACCAGCGCAATGCCCGGGACCCTATACGAGCAGTACTTC.

The chain has TRBV9 and TRBJ2-7; maybe TRBD2 (6 bases). Germline CDR1 is SGDLS and CDR2 is YYNGEE. This CDR3 comprises 14 residues. Trimming took off 0 bases at V and 2 bases at J, with 9 bases between the two ends. The CDR3 loop is CASSVAGEPYEQYF. Written as DNA, the CDR3 is TGTGCCAGCAGCGTAGCGGGAGAACCCTACGAGCAGTACTTC. Drawing the rest from reference TRBV9 and TRBJ2-7, the complete variable domain is DSGVTQTPKHLITATGQRVTLRCSPRSGDLSVYWYQQSLDQGLQFLIQYYNGEERAKGNILERFSAQQFPDLHSELNLSSLELGDSALYFCASSVAGEPYEQYFGPGTRLTVT.

The V call is TRBV9, the J call TRBJ1-2, with unresolved D. V dropped 0 bases and J dropped 8 bases, with 20 bases sitting between them. The CDR3 loop spans 16 amino acids. CDR1 is SGDLS and CDR2 is YYNGEE in the germline V gene. CDR3 region: CASSVDGGTQLGGYTF. The CDR3 bases are TGTGCCAGCAGCGTAGACGGAGGCACCCAGCTGGGCGGCTACACCTTC. Looking up the rest from reference TRBV9 and TRBJ1-2 gives the full variable domain: DSGVTQTPKHLITATGQRVTLRCSPRSGDLSVYWYQQSLDQGLQFLIQYYNGEERAKGNILERFSAQQFPDLHSELNLSSLELGDSALYFCASSVDGGTQLGGYTFGSGTRLTVV.

This clone has just one count. The V gene is TRBV7-9, the J gene TRBJ2-1; tentatively, D is TRBD2 (5 bases). V lost 1 base to trimming and J lost 2 bases, with 9 bases between them. The germline gives CDR1 SEHNR, CDR2 FQNEAQ (reference sequence). The length of the CDR3 is 15 residues. The CDR3 reads CASSLGISAYNEQFF. CDR3 nucleotide sequence: TGTGCCAGCAGCTTAGGTATTAGCGCCTACAATGAGCAGTTCTTC. The complete variable domain, with remaining parts taken from reference TRBV7-9 and TRBJ2-1, reads DTGVSQNPRHKITKRGQNVTFRCDPISEHNRLYWYRQTLGQGPEFLTYFQNEAQLEKSRLLSDRFSAERPKGSFSTLEIQRTEQGDSAMYLCASSLGISAYNEQFFGPGTRLTVL.